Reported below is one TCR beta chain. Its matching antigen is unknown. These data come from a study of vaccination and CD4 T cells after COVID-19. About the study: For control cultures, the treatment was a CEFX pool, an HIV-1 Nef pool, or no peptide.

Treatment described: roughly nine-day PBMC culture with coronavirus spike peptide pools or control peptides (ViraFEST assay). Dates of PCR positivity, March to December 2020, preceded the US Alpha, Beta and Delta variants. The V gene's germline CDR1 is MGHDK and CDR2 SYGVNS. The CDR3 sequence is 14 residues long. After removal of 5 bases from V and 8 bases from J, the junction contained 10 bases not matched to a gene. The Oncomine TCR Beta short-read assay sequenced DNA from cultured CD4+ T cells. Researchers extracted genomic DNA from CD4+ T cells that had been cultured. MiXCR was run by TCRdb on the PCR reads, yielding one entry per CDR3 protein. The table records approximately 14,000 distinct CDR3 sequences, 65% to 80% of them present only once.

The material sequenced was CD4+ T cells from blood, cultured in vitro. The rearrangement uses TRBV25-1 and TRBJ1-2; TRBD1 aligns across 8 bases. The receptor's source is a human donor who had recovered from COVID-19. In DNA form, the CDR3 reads TGTGCCAGCAGTAAGAACAGGGGGGATCGGGGCTACACCTTC. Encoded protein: CASSKNRGDRGYTF.